This TCR beta chain emerged from a study of control samples from healthy donors and cancer patients. Assay: immunoSEQ multiplex PCR; the TCRdb copy retains only in-frame clones and omits some. The repertoire includes tens of thousands of clones, roughly 90% of them detected once, and 3.8% sits in the top ten. The CDR3 sequence is 13 residues long. CDR1 and CDR2 (germline): KGHDR, SFDVKD. V gave up 1 base and J gave up 11 bases, with 13 bases separating them. This receptor was taken from a man aged 50 to 59 in good health. The J gene is TRBJ1-1, the V gene TRBV24-1; possible D gene TRBD1, 6 bases. Sequenced: blood. The chain's CDR3 is CATSDLGGGAAFF. CDR3 DNA sequence: TGTGCCACCAGTGATTTAGGGGGGGGCGCCGCTTTCTTT.